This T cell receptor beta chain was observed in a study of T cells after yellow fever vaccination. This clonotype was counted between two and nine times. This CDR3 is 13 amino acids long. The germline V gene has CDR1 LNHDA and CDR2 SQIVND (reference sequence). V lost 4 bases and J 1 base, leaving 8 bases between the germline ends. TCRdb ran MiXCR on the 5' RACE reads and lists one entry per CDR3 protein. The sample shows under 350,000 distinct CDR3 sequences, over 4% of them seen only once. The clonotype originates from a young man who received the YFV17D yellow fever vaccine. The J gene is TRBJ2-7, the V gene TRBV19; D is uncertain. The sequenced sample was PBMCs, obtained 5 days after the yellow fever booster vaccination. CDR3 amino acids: CASSSGASYEQYV. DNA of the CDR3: TGTGCCAGTAGTAGTGGTGCTTCCTACGAGCAGTACGTC.